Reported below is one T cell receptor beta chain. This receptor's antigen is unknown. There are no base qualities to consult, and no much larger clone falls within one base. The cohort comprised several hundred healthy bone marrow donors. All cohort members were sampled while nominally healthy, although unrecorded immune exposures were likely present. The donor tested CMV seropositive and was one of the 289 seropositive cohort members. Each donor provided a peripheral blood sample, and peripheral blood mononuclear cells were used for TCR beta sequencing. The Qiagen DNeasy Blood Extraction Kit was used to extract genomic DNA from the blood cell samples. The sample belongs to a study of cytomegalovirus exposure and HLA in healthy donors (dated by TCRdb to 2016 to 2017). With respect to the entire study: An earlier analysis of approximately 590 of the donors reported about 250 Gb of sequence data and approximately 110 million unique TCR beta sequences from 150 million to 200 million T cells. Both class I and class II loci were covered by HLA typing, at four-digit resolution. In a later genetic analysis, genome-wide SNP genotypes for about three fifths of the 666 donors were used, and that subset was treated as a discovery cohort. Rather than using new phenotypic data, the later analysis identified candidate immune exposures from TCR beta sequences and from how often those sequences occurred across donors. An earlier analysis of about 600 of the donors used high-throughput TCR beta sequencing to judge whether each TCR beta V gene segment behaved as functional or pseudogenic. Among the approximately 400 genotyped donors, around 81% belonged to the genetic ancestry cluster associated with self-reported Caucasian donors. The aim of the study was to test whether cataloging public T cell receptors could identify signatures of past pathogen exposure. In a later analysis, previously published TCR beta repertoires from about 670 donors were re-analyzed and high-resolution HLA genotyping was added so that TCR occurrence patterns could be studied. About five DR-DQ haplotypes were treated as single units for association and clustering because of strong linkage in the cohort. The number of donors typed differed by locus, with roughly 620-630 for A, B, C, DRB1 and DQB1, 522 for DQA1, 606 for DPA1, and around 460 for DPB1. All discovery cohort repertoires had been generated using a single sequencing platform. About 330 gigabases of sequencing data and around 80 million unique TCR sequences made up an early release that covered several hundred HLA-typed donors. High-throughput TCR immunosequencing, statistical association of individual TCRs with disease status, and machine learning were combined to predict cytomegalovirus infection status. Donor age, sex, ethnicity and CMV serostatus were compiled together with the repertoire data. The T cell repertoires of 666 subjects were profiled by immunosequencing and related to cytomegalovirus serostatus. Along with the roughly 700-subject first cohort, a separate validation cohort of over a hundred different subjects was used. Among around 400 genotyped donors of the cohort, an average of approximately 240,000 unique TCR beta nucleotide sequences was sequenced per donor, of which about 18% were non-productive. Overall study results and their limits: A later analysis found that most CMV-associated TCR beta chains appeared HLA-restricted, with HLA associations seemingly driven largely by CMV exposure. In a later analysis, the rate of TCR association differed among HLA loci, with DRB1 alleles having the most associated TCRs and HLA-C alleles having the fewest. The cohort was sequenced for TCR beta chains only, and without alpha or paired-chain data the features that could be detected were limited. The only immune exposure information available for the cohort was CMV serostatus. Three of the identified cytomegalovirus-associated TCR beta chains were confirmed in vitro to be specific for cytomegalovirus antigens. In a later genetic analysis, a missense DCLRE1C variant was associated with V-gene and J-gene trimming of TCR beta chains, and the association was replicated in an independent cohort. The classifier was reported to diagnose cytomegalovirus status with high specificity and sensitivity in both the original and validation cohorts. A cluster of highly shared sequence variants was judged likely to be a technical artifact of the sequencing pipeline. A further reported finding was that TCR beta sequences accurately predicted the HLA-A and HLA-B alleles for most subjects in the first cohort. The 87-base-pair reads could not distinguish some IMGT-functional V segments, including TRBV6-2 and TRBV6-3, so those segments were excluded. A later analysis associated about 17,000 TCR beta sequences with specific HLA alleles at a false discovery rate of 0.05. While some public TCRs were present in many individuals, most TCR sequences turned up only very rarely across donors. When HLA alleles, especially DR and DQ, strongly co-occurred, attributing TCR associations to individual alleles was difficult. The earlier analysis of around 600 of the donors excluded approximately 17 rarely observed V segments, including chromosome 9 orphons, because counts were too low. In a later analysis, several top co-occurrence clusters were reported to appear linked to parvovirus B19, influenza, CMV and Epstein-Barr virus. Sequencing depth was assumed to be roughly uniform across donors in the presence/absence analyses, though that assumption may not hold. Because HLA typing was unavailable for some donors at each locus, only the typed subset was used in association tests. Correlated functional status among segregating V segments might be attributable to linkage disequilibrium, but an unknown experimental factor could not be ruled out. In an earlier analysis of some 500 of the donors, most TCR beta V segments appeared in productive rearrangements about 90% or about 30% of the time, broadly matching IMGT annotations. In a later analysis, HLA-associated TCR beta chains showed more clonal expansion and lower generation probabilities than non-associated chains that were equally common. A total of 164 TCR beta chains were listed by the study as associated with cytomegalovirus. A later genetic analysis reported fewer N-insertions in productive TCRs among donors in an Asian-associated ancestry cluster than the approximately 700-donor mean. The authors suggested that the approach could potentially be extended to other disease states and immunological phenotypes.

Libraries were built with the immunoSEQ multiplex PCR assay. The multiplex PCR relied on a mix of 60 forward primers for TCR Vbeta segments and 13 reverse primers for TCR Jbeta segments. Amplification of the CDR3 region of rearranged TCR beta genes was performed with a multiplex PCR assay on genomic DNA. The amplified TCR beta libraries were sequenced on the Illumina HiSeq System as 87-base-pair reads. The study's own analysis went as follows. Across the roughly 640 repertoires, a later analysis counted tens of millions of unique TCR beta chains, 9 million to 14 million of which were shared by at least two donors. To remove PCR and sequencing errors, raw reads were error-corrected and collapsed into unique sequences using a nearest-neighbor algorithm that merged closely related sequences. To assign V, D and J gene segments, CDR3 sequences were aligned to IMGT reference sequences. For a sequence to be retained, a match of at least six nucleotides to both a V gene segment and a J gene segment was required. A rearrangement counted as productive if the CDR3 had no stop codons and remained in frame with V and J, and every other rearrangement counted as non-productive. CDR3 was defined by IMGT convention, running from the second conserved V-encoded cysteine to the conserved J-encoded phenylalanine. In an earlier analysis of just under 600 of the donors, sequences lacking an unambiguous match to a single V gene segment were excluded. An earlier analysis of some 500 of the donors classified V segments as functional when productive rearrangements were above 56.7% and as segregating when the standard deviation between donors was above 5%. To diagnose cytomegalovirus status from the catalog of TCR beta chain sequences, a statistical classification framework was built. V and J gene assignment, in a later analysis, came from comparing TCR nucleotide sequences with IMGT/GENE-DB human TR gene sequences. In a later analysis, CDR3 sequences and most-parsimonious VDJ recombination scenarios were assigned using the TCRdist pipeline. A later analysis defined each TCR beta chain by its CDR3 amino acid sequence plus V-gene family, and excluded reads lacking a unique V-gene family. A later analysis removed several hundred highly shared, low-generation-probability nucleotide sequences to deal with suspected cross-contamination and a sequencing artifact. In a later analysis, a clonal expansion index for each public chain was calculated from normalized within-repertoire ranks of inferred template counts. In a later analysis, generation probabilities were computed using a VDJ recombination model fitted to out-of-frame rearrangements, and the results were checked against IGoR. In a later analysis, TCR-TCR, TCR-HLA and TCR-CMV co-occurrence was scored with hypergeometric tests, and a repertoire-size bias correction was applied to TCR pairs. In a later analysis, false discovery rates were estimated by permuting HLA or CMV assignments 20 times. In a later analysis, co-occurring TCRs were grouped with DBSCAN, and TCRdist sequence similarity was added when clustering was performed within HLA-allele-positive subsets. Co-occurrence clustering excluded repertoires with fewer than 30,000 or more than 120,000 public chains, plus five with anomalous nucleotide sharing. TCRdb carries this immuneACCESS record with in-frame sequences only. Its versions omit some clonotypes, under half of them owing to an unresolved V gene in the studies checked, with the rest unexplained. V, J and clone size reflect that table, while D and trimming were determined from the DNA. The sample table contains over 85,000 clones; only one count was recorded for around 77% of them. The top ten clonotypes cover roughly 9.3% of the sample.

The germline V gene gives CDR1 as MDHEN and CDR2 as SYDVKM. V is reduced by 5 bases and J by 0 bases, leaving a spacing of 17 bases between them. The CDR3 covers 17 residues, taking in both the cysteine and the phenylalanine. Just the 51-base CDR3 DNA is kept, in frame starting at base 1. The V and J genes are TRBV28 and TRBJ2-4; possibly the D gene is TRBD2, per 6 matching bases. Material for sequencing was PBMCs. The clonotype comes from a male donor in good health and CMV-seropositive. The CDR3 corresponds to CASSPKRRGIAKNIQYF. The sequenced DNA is TGTGCCAGCAGTCCTAAACGGAGGGGAATAGCCAAAAACATTCAGTACTTC.